The present T cell receptor beta chain was sequenced within a study of T cells in Graves' hyperthyroidism and ophthalmopathy. Using RNA transcripts as the source, TCR beta CDR3 regions were amplified. The TCR CDR3 was amplified in a first-round RT-PCR using the HTBI primer set. TCRdb re-analysed the multiplex PCR reads in MiXCR, keeping a single row per CDR3 protein. The data contain 620,000 or so distinct CDR3 sequences, approximately 14% of them singletons. Germline assignment: CDR1 MDHEN and CDR2 SYDVKM. This CDR3 is built from 11 residues. Trimming removed 3 bases from V and 13 bases from J; junction bases left unmatched: 3. The sample holds many counts of this clonotype.

The sequence was obtained from a woman between 45 and 65 years old with Graves' ophthalmopathy. The V and J genes are TRBV28 and TRBJ2-1, with 7 bases lining up with TRBD1. Sequenced: blood. The CDR3 here is CASSFWDSQFF. The CDR3 DNA reads as TGTGCCAGCAGTTTCTGGGACAGCCAGTTCTTC.